The 12 T cell receptor beta chains given below trace back to one sample, sequenced in a study of T cell responses to AZD1222 COVID-19 vaccine. Using immunoSEQ multiplex PCR, the repertoire was profiled, and TCRdb retains in-frame clones only, with some absent. The table lists over 100,000 clones, over 75% of them singletons, with 13% in the top ten. The sample in question was peripheral blood, obtained on day 0 of MenACWY control vaccination. The receptors here all came from an adult in good health.

The V call is TRBV30, the J call TRBJ1-3; unclear D gene. With 2 bases removed from V and 7 bases from J, the gap between germline ends came to 15 bases. Germline CDR1 GTSNPN, CDR2 SVGIG (reference sequence). The CDR3 length is 14 residues. The CDR3 nucleotides are TGTGCCTGGAGTCCCCGCCTCGATGGGAACACCATATATTTT. It encodes CAWSPRLDGNTIYF. The full variable domain, its missing parts supplied by reference TRBV30 and TRBJ1-3, is SQTIHQWPATLVQPVGSPLSLECTVEGTSNPNLYWYRQAAGRGLQLLFYSVGIGQISSEVPQNLSASRPQDRQFILSSKKLLLSDSGFYLCAWSPRLDGNTIYFGEGSWLTVV.

The V and J genes are TRBV18 and TRBJ2-7; D not resolved. CDR1 is KGHSH, CDR2 LQKENI, per germline. The CDR3 is 12 residues long. With 5 bases removed from V and 6 bases from J, the gap between germline ends came to 11 bases. This CDR3 reads CASSSNGVEQYF. The CDR3 region has the DNA TGTGCCAGCTCATCCAATGGGGTCGAGCAGTACTTC.

CDR3: CASSVQGLTRSGANVLTF. The CDR3 DNA follows: TGTGCCAGCAGCGTACAGGGCCTTACTCGGTCTGGGGCCAACGTCCTGACTTTC. The V call is TRBV9, the J call TRBJ2-6, with D possibly matching TRBD1 (5 bases). The CDR3 consists of 18 residues. Per germline, CDR1 SGDLS and CDR2 YYNGEE. The V end lost 1 base, the J end lost 1 base, and 15 bases lay between the germline ends.

The chain combines TRBV12-3 or TRBV12-4 with TRBJ1-5; D is unclear. The CDR3 length is 11 residues. V lost 5 bases to trimming and J lost 5 bases, with 4 bases between them. The CDR3 sequence is CASSLDQPQHF. As DNA, the CDR3 is TGTGCCAGCAGTCTAGATCAGCCCCAGCATTTT.

CDR3 bases: TGTGCCAGCAGCTTAGCGGACAGGCGGAACACTGAAGCTTTCTTT. This sequence encodes CASSLADRRNTEAFF. The chain combines TRBV11-2 with TRBJ1-1, with 7 bases lining up with TRBD1. CDR1 and CDR2 from the germline V gene are SGHAT and FQNNGV. This CDR3 has 15 residues. V lost 1 base and J lost 1; bases outside the gene matches: 3. Filled out from reference TRBV11-2 and TRBJ1-1, the complete variable domain reads EAGVAQSPRYKIIEKRQSVAFWCNPISGHATLYWYQQILGQGPKLLIQFQNNGVVDDSQLPKDRFSAERLKGVDSTLKIQPAKLEDSAVYLCASSLADRRNTEAFFGQGTRLTVV.

The rearrangement links TRBV21-1 to TRBJ1-1. TRBV21-1 is a pseudogene. This CDR3 has 17 amino acids. This CDR3 is CAGLPPSGGLGFTEAFF. The CDR3 region has the DNA TGTGCCGGCCTTCCGCCTTCCGGGGGGCTGGGATTTACTGAAGCTTTCTTT.

This rearrangement joins TRBV7-2 to TRBJ2-7; 13 nucleotides match TRBD2. Germline V CDR1 and CDR2: SGHTA, FQGNSA. This CDR3 is 14 amino acids long. Unmatched junction bases numbered 0, after V lost 5 bases and J lost 2 bases. This CDR3 reads CASSTSGGAYEQYF. Here the CDR3 DNA reads TGTGCCAGCAGCACTAGCGGGGGGGCCTACGAGCAGTACTTC.

The genes are TRBV6-2 or TRBV6-3 and TRBJ2-7; D perhaps matches TRBD2 (6 bases). Trimming took off 2 bases at V and 0 bases at J, with 8 bases between the two ends. CDR3 length equals 14 residues. Per the germline V gene, CDR1 is MNHEY and CDR2 is SVGEGT. CDR3 sequence: CASSYLAYSYEQYF. Written as DNA, the CDR3 is TGTGCCAGCAGTTACCTAGCGTACTCCTACGAGCAGTACTTC.

The V gene is TRBV19, the J gene TRBJ1-5, with 10 bases identical to TRBD1. V shed 7 bases and J 0 bases; nucleotides not matched to a gene: 6. This CDR3 contains 16 residues. Germline assignment: CDR1 LNHDA and CDR2 SQIVND (reference sequence). The CDR3: CASNRGQGYSNQPQHF. For the CDR3, the DNA is TGTGCCAGTAATAGGGGACAGGGGTATAGCAATCAGCCCCAGCATTTT.

The chain joins TRBV6-1 to TRBJ2-7, with 8 bases fitting TRBD2. Germline V gene data show CDR1 as MNHNS and CDR2 as SASEGT. With 4 bases clipped from V and 0 bases from J, the junction kept 11 bases outside the gene matches. This CDR3 has 17 amino acids. The CDR3 coding sequence is TGTGCCAGCAGTGCCCTCGGGGGGGGGCTTAGCTCCTACGAGCAGTACTTC. Residues: CASSALGGGLSSYEQYF.

The chain joins TRBV5-1 to TRBJ1-1; possibly TRBD1 for D (5 bases). CDR3 size: 14 residues. The V gene lost 2 bases and the J gene lost 5 bases, with 13 bases spanning the gap. Germline-derived CDR1 and CDR2 are SGHRS and YFSETQ. CDR3 coding DNA: TGCGCCAGCAGCTTCAGGGTAGCTGAGACTGAAGCTTTCTTT. It yields the protein CASSFRVAETEAFF.

V and J are TRBV7-3 and TRBJ2-3, with 11 bases lining up with TRBD2. After removal of 5 bases from V and 4 bases from J, the junction contained 8 bases not matched to a gene. Germline V gene lookup returns CDR1 SGHTA and CDR2 FQGTGA. This CDR3 has 16 amino acids. As DNA, the CDR3 is TGTGCCAGCAGCGTTATAGCGGGAGGGTTGGCAGATACGCAGTATTTT. Its protein product is CASSVIAGGLADTQYF.